Given below is one T cell receptor beta chain in context. Antigen: not known. At one of its ends the junction is not consistent with the germline gene, which may arise from a read error. The run of the v3.0 immunoSEQ assay was at survey level. Sequencing was performed with immunoSEQ multiplex PCR; in TCRdb, only in-frame clones are kept and a portion is missing. The table records around 25,000 clones, 83% of them present only once. This sample is part of a study of long-term antiretroviral therapy in people with HIV. Study-wide results and limits: Neither ART adherence, viral resistance nor therapy changes were documented. Clonal expansions arising prior to ART prevailed in the repertoire at every time point. Comparison with controls showed narrower CDR3 length ranges in HIV repertoires. Blood in the study was drawn between the mid-2000s and the late 2010s, possibly under older ART regimens, which may be less effective than current ones.

The germline V gene encodes CDR1 WSHSY and CDR2 SAAADI. The CDR3 length is 13 residues. The chain uses TRBV10-2 and TRBJ2-4, with 10 bases fitting TRBD2. The receptor comes from a man aged 18 to 29 with HIV. This specimen was unsorted PBMCs, taken 3 years after starting antiretroviral therapy. Here the CDR3 DNA reads TGCGCCAGCAGTGAGTCCCCTAGCGGGGGCGGGGACTTC. Translated, it gives CASSESPSGGGDF.